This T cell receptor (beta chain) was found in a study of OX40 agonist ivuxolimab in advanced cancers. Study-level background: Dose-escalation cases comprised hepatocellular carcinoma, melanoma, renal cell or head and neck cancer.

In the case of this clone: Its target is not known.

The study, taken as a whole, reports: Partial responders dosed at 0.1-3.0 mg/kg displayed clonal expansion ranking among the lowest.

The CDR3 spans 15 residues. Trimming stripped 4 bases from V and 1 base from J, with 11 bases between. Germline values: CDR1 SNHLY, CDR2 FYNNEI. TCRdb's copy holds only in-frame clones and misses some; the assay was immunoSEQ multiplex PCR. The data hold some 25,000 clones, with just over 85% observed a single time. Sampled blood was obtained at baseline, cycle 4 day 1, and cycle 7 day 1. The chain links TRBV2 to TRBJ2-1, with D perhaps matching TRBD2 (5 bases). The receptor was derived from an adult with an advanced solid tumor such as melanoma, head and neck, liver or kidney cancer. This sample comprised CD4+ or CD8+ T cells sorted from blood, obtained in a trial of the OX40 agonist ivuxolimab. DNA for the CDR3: TGTGCCAGCAGTGGGCTGGACTTTTCCTACAATGAGCAGTTCTTC. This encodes CASSGLDFSYNEQFF.